This TCR beta chain emerged from a study of OX40 agonist ivuxolimab in advanced cancers. Whole-study context: Every 2 weeks, patients received ivuxolimab intravenously, dosed at 0.01 to 10 mg/kg.

Worth noting for this clone: The antigen is unknown.

Only in-frame clones appear in the TCRdb table, and some are missing; sequencing was by immunoSEQ multiplex PCR. Of approximately 49,000 clones listed, 75% to 85% are singletons. Whole-study findings and limits: Also showing low normalized T-cell clonal expansion were some of the nonresponders. Expanded clones belonging to CD8+ T cells outnumbered, on average, those of CD4+. The study did not work out the antigen specificity of the expanded peripheral T cells.

CDR3 length: 16 amino acids. Looked up from germline, CDR1 is SGHTA and CDR2 is FQGNSA. Unmatched junction bases numbered 13, after V lost 2 bases and J lost 7 bases. The chain links TRBV7-2 to TRBJ1-2, with 7 positions matching TRBD1. The sample consisted of CD4+ or CD8+ T cells sorted from blood, taken in a trial of the OX40 agonist ivuxolimab. This TCR was sampled from an adult with an advanced solid tumor such as melanoma, head and neck, liver or kidney cancer. CDR3 sequence reads: CASSLFQGGTQGGYTF. The CDR3, as DNA: TGTGCCAGCAGCTTATTTCAGGGGGGTACCCAGGGTGGCTACACCTTC.